Below are 6 T cell receptor beta chains sequenced from a single sample in a study of Graves' ophthalmopathy and Graves' hyperthyroidism. Amplified TCR beta CDR3 regions were obtained using RNA transcripts as template. First-round RT-PCR relied on HTBI primers, and a second-round multiplex PCR came next. One entry per CDR3 protein, called by TCRdb with MiXCR from the multiplex PCR reads. The data show some 360,000 distinct CDR3 sequences, about a sixth seen once. Sequencing used peripheral blood. Receptor source: an adult woman with stable Graves' hyperthyroidism.

This clonotype has at least ten counts. The V and J genes are TRBV11-2 and TRBJ2-5, with a weak D call TRBD1 (6 bases). Trimming cost V 8 bases and J 0 bases, with 10 bases left between them. Germline assignment: CDR1 SGHAT and CDR2 FQNNGV. This CDR3 spans 13 amino acids. CDR3 protein: CASGGSYQETQYF. CDR3 DNA sequence: TGTGCCAGCGGGGGCAGCTACCAAGAGACCCAGTACTTC.

At least ten counts were recorded for this clonotype. The chain links TRBV2 to TRBJ2-7; 7 nucleotides match TRBD2. Unmatched junction bases numbered 11, after V lost 7 bases and J lost 5 bases. This CDR3 comprises 14 residues. Looked up from germline, CDR1 is SNHLY and CDR2 is FYNNEI. The DNA of the CDR3 is TGTGCCAGCACTGGCGGGAGCTCCGTCGACGAGCAGTACTTC. This translates into CASTGGSSVDEQYF.

This clonotype was observed many times. The chain employs TRBV27 and TRBJ1-6; D not certain. This CDR3 comprises 15 residues. V was shortened by 2 bases and J by 0 bases, with 5 bases between the two germline ends. Germline loops: CDR1 MNHEY, CDR2 SMNVEV (reference sequence). Here the CDR3 reads CASSLKGSYNSPLHF. In nucleotides, the CDR3 is TGTGCCAGCAGTTTAAAGGGCTCCTATAATTCACCCCTCCACTTT.

This clonotype was recorded many times. A read error may produce the germline difference seen at one junction end. The chain has TRBV20-1 and TRBJ1-5, with D uncertain. The CDR3 spans 13 residues. The germline V gene encodes CDR1 DFQATT and CDR2 SNEGSKA (reference sequence). The CDR3 sequence: CSARDGSNQPQHF. In DNA, the CDR3 is TGCAGTGCCAGAGACGGCAGCAATCAGCCCCAGCATTTT.

This clonotype was recorded at least ten times. The chain carries TRBV2 and TRBJ2-7, with D unclear. Germline CDR1 is SNHLY and CDR2 is FYNNEI. V lost 4 bases and J 4 bases, leaving 5 bases between the germline ends. The CDR3 extends over 11 amino acids. Here the CDR3 DNA reads TGTGCCAGCAGTGCGAAGTACGAGCAGTACTTC. Translated: CASSAKYEQYF.

At least ten counts were recorded for this clonotype. The chain recombines TRBV2 with TRBJ1-2; 9 positions agree with TRBD1. The length of the CDR3 is 14 residues. After removal of 6 bases from V and 6 bases from J, the junction contained 8 bases not matched to a gene. CDR1 and CDR2 (germline): SNHLY, FYNNEI. The CDR3 region is CASSLAGTGNGYTF. DNA of the CDR3: TGTGCCAGCAGCCTCGCCGGGACAGGGAATGGCTACACCTTC.